The source of this T cell receptor (beta chain) is a study of PD-1 blockade in classical Hodgkin lymphoma. CDR3 length: 15 residues. From germline, CDR1 is SGHDN and CDR2 FVKESK. Trimming took 4 bases from V and 5 from J; bases not matched to a gene: 9. About this clone: Its antigen is unknown.

The protocol was immunoSEQ multiplex PCR, while the TCRdb copy is restricted to in-frame clones and leaves out a portion. The sample lists fewer than 80,000 clones, 70% to 80% seen once, with over 7.5% in the top ten. Study-wide points: Newly diagnosed patients reportedly trailed healthy donors in baseline TCR diversity. With respect to the repertoire differences, their causes, possibly disease activity or prior therapy, remain undefined.

Every single patient, without exception, relapsed after autologous stem cell transplantation, and brentuximab vedotin exposure varied. The chain carries TRBV14 and TRBJ1-1; TRBD1 aligns across 8 bases. The sequence was obtained from a human donor with classical Hodgkin lymphoma. Sequences were derived from peripheral blood mononuclear cells (PBMCs), sampled before the second cycle of nivolumab. The CDR3 here is CASSPWTGRGTEAFF. The CDR3 nucleotides are TGTGCCAGCAGCCCATGGACAGGGCGGGGGACTGAAGCTTTCTTT.